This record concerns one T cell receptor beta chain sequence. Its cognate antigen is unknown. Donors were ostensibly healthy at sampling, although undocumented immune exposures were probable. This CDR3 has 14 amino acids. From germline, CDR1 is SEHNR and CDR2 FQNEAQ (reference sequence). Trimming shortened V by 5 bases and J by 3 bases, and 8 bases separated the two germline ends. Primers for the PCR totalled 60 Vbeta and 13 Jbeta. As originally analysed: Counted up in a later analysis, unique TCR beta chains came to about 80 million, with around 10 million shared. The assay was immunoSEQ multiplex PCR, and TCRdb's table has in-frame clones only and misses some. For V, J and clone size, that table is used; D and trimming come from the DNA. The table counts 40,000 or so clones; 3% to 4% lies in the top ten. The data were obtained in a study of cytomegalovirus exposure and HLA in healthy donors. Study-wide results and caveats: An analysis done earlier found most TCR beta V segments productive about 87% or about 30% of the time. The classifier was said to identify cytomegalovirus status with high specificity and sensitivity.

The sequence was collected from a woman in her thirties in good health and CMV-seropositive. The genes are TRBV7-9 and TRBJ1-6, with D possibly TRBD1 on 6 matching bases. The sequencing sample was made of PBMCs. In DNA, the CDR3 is TGTGCCAGCAGCCCAGGGGACTATAATTCACCCCTCCACTTT. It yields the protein CASSPGDYNSPLHF.